This T cell receptor (beta chain) is from a study of spatial heterogeneity in lung cancer. About the study: Alpha-chain sequences were consistently detected less often than beta-chain sequences.

Looked up from germline, CDR1 is MNHEY and CDR2 is SMNVEV (reference sequence). V was pared by 5 bases and J by 5 bases, with 8 bases of the junction left unmatched. The CDR3 contains 15 residues. This clonotype was picked up many times. MiXCR, run by TCRdb on the 5' RACE reads, gives a single entry per CDR3 protein. The table has around 120,000 distinct CDR3 sequences, roughly an eighth seen once. Time point described: blood at routine non-recurrence follow-up after resection. The authors sequenced whole RNA from tumor, nontumor lung or frozen PBMC without sorting. The TCR sequence derives from a male donor with early-stage non-small cell lung cancer. The V and J genes are TRBV27 and TRBJ2-3; 9 nucleotides align to TRBD1. This material consisted of PBMCs, taken at follow-up. The CDR3: CASSPQGAVRDTQYF. CDR3 coding DNA: TGTGCCAGCAGTCCACAGGGGGCTGTGAGAGATACGCAGTATTTT.